Shown below are 32 T cell receptor beta chains from a single sample sequenced in a study of T-cell reconstitution after alpha-beta-depleted transplantation in children. Unique molecular identifiers tagged the TCRbeta library. TCRdb passed the PCR reads through MiXCR, listing each CDR3 protein once. The table shows about 580,000 distinct CDR3 sequences, with approximately 22% occurring only once. Specimen: PBMCs, mostly from graft donor cells, collected 360 days after TCRalphabeta/CD19-depleted stem cell transplant. The receptors shown here come from a boy under two years old who had a stem cell transplant for acute myeloid leukemia, so the T cells may come from the graft donor.

This clonotype was observed many times. J is TRBJ1-1 and V is TRBV6-5, with 7 bases matching TRBD1. The CDR3 sequence is 14 residues long. V was pared by 5 bases and J by 1 base, with 4 bases of the junction left unmatched. CDR1 MNHEY and CDR2 SVGAGI come from the germline V gene. The chain's CDR3 is CASSTGQTNTEAFF. CDR3 in DNA: TGTGCCAGCAGTACGGGACAGACGAACACTGAAGCTTTCTTT.

This clonotype has ten or more counts. V usage is TRBV20-1 and J usage is TRBJ1-1; D not resolved. V lost 6 bases and J 2 bases, leaving 13 bases between the germline ends. Germline CDR1 and CDR2: DFQATT and SNEGSKA (reference sequence). The CDR3 length is 13 residues. The CDR3 sequence: CSADEGRNTEAFF. In nucleotides, the CDR3 is TGCAGTGCCGACGAGGGCCGAAACACTGAAGCTTTCTTT.

Many counts were recorded for this clonotype. The chain recombines TRBV12-3 or TRBV12-4 with TRBJ1-5, with D unclear. The CDR3 spans 13 residues. V was clipped by 5 bases and J by 6 bases, with 11 bases between them. The CDR3 here is CASSLTPAQPQHF. The CDR3, as DNA: TGTGCCAGCAGTCTTACCCCTGCTCAGCCCCAGCATTTT.

The chain has TRBV7-2 and TRBJ2-4, with D possibly being TRBD1 (7 bases). With 5 bases removed from V and 6 bases from J, the gap between germline ends came to 14 bases. The CDR3 length is 14 residues. Germline V gene data show CDR1 as SGHTA and CDR2 as FQGNSA. CDR3 sequence: CASSPGGHSNIQYF. The CDR3 DNA reads as TGTGCCAGCAGCCCAGGGGGGCATTCAAACATTCAGTACTTC.

The J gene is TRBJ2-1, the V gene TRBV5-6; 10 positions agree with TRBD1. Germline CDR1 reads SGHDT; CDR2 reads YYEEEE. V shed 4 bases, J shed 7 bases, and the junction held 11 bases outside the gene matches. CDR3 length: 16 residues. The CDR3 spells CASSQAGTGETNEQFF. The CDR3 DNA follows: TGTGCCAGCAGCCAGGCCGGGACAGGGGAAACAAATGAGCAGTTCTTC.

This clonotype was seen many times. In nucleotides, the CDR3 is TGTGCCAGCAGTATGGACAGCTCTGGAAACACCATATATTTT. It specifies CASSMDSSGNTIYF. The chain is built from TRBV27 and TRBJ1-3, with a tentative D call TRBD1 (6 bases). The V end was cut by 5 bases, the J end by 0 bases, with 8 bases between. Germline V gene sequence: CDR1 MNHEY, CDR2 SMNVEV (reference sequence). The CDR3 sequence is 14 residues long.

This clonotype was detected only a few times. This chain uses TRBV24-1 with TRBJ2-1, with TRBD2 identical over 13 bases. The CDR3 runs 14 residues. Looked up from germline, CDR1 is KGHDR and CDR2 is SFDVKD. J lost 5 bases, V lost 7 bases, and 1 base had no gene match. CDR3 nucleotides: TGTGCCACCAGAGGACTAGCGGGGGACAATGAGCAGTTCTTC. This gives the protein CATRGLAGDNEQFF.

The chain couples TRBV5-1 to TRBJ2-2; 8 bases are a match to TRBD1. Losses at the gene ends were 0 bases for V and 5 bases for J; bases not matched to a gene: 6. In germline, CDR1 is SGHRS, CDR2 YFSETQ. This CDR3 has 16 amino acids. The CDR3 protein is CASSLAGTGGTGELFF. The DNA for the CDR3 is TGCGCCAGCAGCTTGGCCGGAACAGGGGGTACCGGGGAGCTGTTTTTT.

The CDR3 sequence: CASRSSGTENTGELFF. In DNA form, the CDR3 reads TGTGCCAGCAGGTCTTCCGGGACAGAAAACACCGGGGAGCTGTTTTTT. The chain uses TRBV5-6 and TRBJ2-2, with 7 positions matching TRBD1. Germline CDR1 and CDR2: SGHDT and YYEEEE. This CDR3 contains 16 residues. V gave up 5 bases and J gave up 2 bases; unmatched junction bases: 9.

In its sample, this clonotype was seen a few times. The rearrangement joins TRBV20-1 to TRBJ1-2, with 9 nucleotides matching TRBD1. This CDR3 spans 13 amino acids. CDR1 and CDR2 from the germline V gene are DFQATT and SNEGSKA (reference sequence). The trim removed 0 bases at V and 8 bases at J, leaving 4 bases unmatched. This chain's CDR3 is CSARDHRGQGYTF. In nucleotides, the CDR3 is TGCAGTGCTAGAGATCACAGGGGGCAAGGCTACACCTTC.

At least ten counts were recorded for this clonotype. The chain couples TRBV18 to TRBJ2-5; D is undetermined. V was shortened by 2 bases and J by 1 base, with 5 bases between the two germline ends. The CDR3 is made up of 13 amino acids. Germline V lookup: CDR1 KGHSH, CDR2 LQKENI. CDR3 sequence: CASSPTIQETQYF. CDR3 DNA sequence: TGTGCCAGCTCACCAACGATCCAAGAGACCCAGTACTTC. The complete variable domain, with remaining parts taken from reference TRBV18 and TRBJ2-5, reads NAGVMQNPRHLVRRRGQEARLRCSPMKGHSHVYWYRQLPEEGLKFMVYLQKENIIDESGMPKERFSAEFPKEGPSILRIQQVVRGDSAAYFCASSPTIQETQYFGPGTRLLVL.

The chain employs TRBV2 and TRBJ2-2; D is uncertain. The V end was cut by 1 base, the J end by 1 base, with 7 bases between. In germline, CDR1 is SNHLY, CDR2 FYNNEI. The CDR3 covers 15 residues. CDR3: CASSEGIGNTGELFF. CDR3 DNA: TGTGCCAGCAGTGAAGGGATAGGGAACACCGGGGAGCTGTTTTTT.

This clonotype was counted between two and nine times. The CDR3 loop is CASSWTGPTDTQYF. CDR3 coding DNA: TGTGCCAGCAGCTGGACAGGACCCACAGATACGCAGTATTTT. The chain uses TRBV5-6 and TRBJ2-3; 7 bases line up with TRBD1. Trimming removed 3 bases from V and 2 bases from J; junction bases left unmatched: 3. The germline V gene has CDR1 SGHDT and CDR2 YYEEEE. The CDR3 totals 14 residues.

The chain has TRBV7-6 and TRBJ2-7; D is undetermined. With 7 bases removed from V and 2 bases from J, the gap between germline ends came to 9 bases. The CDR3 length is 12 residues. The germline CDR1 and CDR2 sequences are SGHVS and FNYEAQ. CDR3 loop: CASTEVTYEQYF. CDR3 nucleotides: TGTGCCAGCACCGAAGTTACCTACGAGCAGTACTTC.

This clonotype has just a few counts. The chain has TRBV29-1 and TRBJ1-2; tentatively, D is TRBD1 (6 bases). Germline assignment: CDR1 SQVTM and CDR2 ANQGSEA. This CDR3 comprises 11 residues. Trimming shortened V by 6 bases and J by 11 bases, and 16 bases separated the two germline ends. The CDR3 here is CSVYTGQRYTF. CDR3 bases: TGCAGCGTCTATACCGGACAGAGATACACCTTC.

This clonotype was detected many times. The chain couples TRBV18 to TRBJ2-1; D ambiguous. Germline loops: CDR1 KGHSH, CDR2 LQKENI. V was shortened by 3 bases and J by 0 bases, with 12 bases between the two germline ends. The CDR3 covers 16 residues. The CDR3 sequence: CASSPPLRSSYNEQFF. In nucleotides, the CDR3 is TGTGCCAGCTCACCCCCACTCAGGAGCTCCTACAATGAGCAGTTCTTC.

This clonotype was counted only a few times. The chain has TRBV7-2 and TRBJ1-1; D remains unclear. CDR3 length equals 14 residues. Per the germline V gene, CDR1 is SGHTA and CDR2 is FQGNSA. V was clipped by 2 bases and J by 1 base, with 8 bases between them. The CDR3 protein is CASSLREENTEAFF. The CDR3 DNA follows: TGTGCCAGCAGCTTACGGGAAGAGAACACTGAAGCTTTCTTT.

This clonotype was found a few times. The gene calls are TRBV10-3 and TRBJ2-7, with D possibly matching TRBD1 (6 bases). The V and J ends lost 6 bases and 4 bases respectively, with 13 bases between them. There are 13 residues in the CDR3. Germline CDR1 reads ENHRY; CDR2 reads SYGVKD. The CDR3 loop reads CAISQGTNYEQYF. The CDR3 nucleotides read TGTGCCATCAGCCAGGGGACGAATTACGAGCAGTACTTC.

This clonotype has at least ten counts. The genes are TRBV20-1 and TRBJ2-5, with a weak D call TRBD1 (6 bases). In germline, CDR1 is DFQATT, CDR2 SNEGSKA (reference sequence). V was trimmed by 5 bases and J by 4 bases, leaving 11 bases between them. The CDR3 is 12 amino acids. The CDR3 sequence is CSAHKQGETQYF. The CDR3 DNA is TGCAGTGCTCACAAACAGGGAGAGACCCAGTACTTC.

J is TRBJ1-6 and V is TRBV12-3 or TRBV12-4, with no clear D. This CDR3 comprises 16 residues. V was clipped by 6 bases and J by 4 bases, with 16 bases between them. The CDR3 bases are TGTGCCAGCAGCCCGCGGGGAGATTATTATAATTCACCCCTCCACTTT. It codes for CASSPRGDYYNSPLHF.

The table lists this clonotype with many counts. V and J are TRBV7-2 and TRBJ2-1; 8 nucleotides agree with TRBD2. CDR3 length: 15 residues. Germline loops: CDR1 SGHTA, CDR2 FQGNSA. The V segment lost 1 base and the J segment 5 bases; nucleotides outside the gene matches: 4. The CDR3 nucleotides are TGTGCCAGCAGCTTAGGCGGGGGGCGAGACAATGAGCAGTTCTTC. It codes for CASSLGGGRDNEQFF.

This clonotype was seen ten or more times. The chain is built from TRBV6-5 and TRBJ1-1, with D maybe TRBD1 (6 bases). V lost 7 bases to trimming and J lost 7 bases, with 10 bases between them. This CDR3 contains 11 residues. The germline CDR1 and CDR2 sequences are MNHEY and SVGAGI. The CDR3 reads CASNWGHEAFF. The CDR3 coding sequence is TGTGCCAGCAATTGGGGACATGAAGCTTTCTTT.

The rearrangement joins TRBV2 to TRBJ2-3, with TRBD2 matching 8 bases. V dropped 2 bases and J dropped 5; count of bases not matched to a gene: 6. Germline loops: CDR1 SNHLY, CDR2 FYNNEI. This CDR3 region has 15 residues. Here the CDR3 reads CASSEQRGMVDTQYF. For the CDR3, the DNA is TGTGCCAGCAGTGAACAGCGGGGGATGGTAGATACGCAGTATTTT.

This clonotype has only a few counts. The chain links TRBV12-3 or TRBV12-4 to TRBJ2-3; the match to TRBD1 covers 10 bases. The CDR3 extends over 14 amino acids. Trimming cost V 6 bases and J 6 bases; bases outside gene matches: 6. This CDR3 reads CASRPGTGVDTQYF. The CDR3 nucleotides are TGTGCCAGCAGACCCGGGACAGGGGTTGATACGCAGTATTTT.

This clonotype was seen ten or more times. The CDR3 DNA follows: TGTGCTAGTGGTTCCCCGGGTGAAAGTGACAATCAGCCCCAGCATTTT. Translating gives CASGSPGESDNQPQHF. The chain carries TRBV12-5 and TRBJ1-5; no definite D call. CDR1 LGHNT and CDR2 FRNRAP come from the germline V gene. V was shortened by 4 bases and J by 3 bases, with 16 bases between the two germline ends. CDR3 length: 16 residues.

This clonotype appeared many times. The V gene is TRBV5-1, the J gene TRBJ2-1; the match to TRBD2 covers 12 bases. V shed 4 bases, J shed 2 bases, and the junction held 4 bases outside the gene matches. The CDR3 runs to 16 residues. Looked up from germline, CDR1 is SGHRS and CDR2 is YFSETQ. This CDR3 is CASSPSGGAAYNEQFF. In DNA form, the CDR3 reads TGCGCCAGCAGCCCTAGCGGGGGGGCAGCCTACAATGAGCAGTTCTTC.

This clonotype was detected many times. The V gene is TRBV29-1, the J gene TRBJ2-7; 7 bases align to TRBD2. CDR3 length: 14 residues. Trimming removed 0 bases from V and 5 bases from J; junction bases left unmatched: 7. CDR1 and CDR2 (germline): SQVTM, ANQGSEA. The CDR3 DNA follows: TGCAGCGTTGAAGAGACGGGGGGACCAAACGAGCAGTACTTC. Residues: CSVEETGGPNEQYF.

The chain employs TRBV20-1 and TRBJ2-3, with 13 bases identical to TRBD2. The junction had 4 bases not matched to a gene; V was cut back by 3 bases and J by 4 bases. The CDR3 is 15 amino acids. CDR1 is DFQATT, CDR2 SNEGSKA, per germline (reference sequence). CDR3 protein: CSASRLAGGPDTQYF. For the CDR3, the DNA is TGCAGTGCTAGTCGACTAGCGGGGGGCCCAGATACGCAGTATTTT.

This clonotype was seen more than once but under ten times. This rearrangement joins TRBV12-3 or TRBV12-4 to TRBJ2-1, with 9 bases that match TRBD2. The CDR3 spans 15 residues. The J segment lost 5 bases and the V segment lost 3 bases, leaving 5 bases of the junction unmatched. The CDR3 DNA is TGTGCCAGCAGTTTCAGCGGGACTAGCAACAATGAGCAGTTCTTC. This translates into CASSFSGTSNNEQFF.

This clonotype occurred many times. The chain carries TRBV7-2 and TRBJ2-2; weak D call: TRBD1 (6 bases). CDR1 and CDR2 from the germline V gene are SGHTA and FQGNSA. Trimming pared 7 bases from V and 2 bases from J, leaving 14 bases between. The CDR3 extends over 15 amino acids. The CDR3 loop reads CASTRTGFNTGELFF. In DNA form, the CDR3 reads TGTGCCAGCACCCGAACAGGGTTCAACACCGGGGAGCTGTTTTTT.

The CDR3 sequence is CASREGRSYSNQPQHF. For the CDR3, the DNA is TGTGCCAGCAGGGAGGGTCGGTCATATAGCAATCAGCCCCAGCATTTT. The J gene is TRBJ1-5, the V gene TRBV12-3 or TRBV12-4; no definite D call. With 6 bases removed from V and 0 bases from J, the gap between germline ends came to 15 bases. The CDR3 consists of 16 residues.

The CDR3 is CASSPKREQYV. The CDR3 region has the DNA TGTGCCAGCAGCCCAAAACGCGAGCAGTACGTC. This rearrangement joins TRBV12-3 or TRBV12-4 to TRBJ2-7; D is uncertain. The V end lost 6 bases, the J end lost 6 bases, and 9 bases lay between the germline ends. CDR3 size: 11 residues.